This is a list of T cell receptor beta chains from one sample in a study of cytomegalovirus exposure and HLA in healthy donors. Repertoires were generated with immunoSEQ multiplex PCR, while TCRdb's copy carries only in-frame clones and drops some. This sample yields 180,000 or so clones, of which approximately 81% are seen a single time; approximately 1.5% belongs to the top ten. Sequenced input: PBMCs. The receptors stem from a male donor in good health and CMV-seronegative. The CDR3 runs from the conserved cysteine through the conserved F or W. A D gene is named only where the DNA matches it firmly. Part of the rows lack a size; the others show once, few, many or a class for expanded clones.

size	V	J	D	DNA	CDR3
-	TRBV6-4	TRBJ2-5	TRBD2	TGTGCCAGCAGTGACGGAGGTAGCGGGAGTTCATGCGAGACCCAGTACTTC	CASSDGGSGSSCETQYF
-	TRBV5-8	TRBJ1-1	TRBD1	TGTGCCAGCAGCTCGGACAGGGGTATGAACACTGAAGCTTTCTTT	CASSSDRGMNTEAFF
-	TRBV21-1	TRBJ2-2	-	TGTGCCAGCAGCCCAAACCTTTCTGGGACAGGGCTTCGTGTAGGGGGCGGGGAGCTGTTTTTT	CASSPNLSGTGLRVGGGELFF
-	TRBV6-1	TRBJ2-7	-	TGTGCCAGCAGTGAAAGTCTGGGGGCCTCCTACGAGCAGTACTTC	CASSESLGASYEQYF
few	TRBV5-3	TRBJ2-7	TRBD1	TGTGCCAGAAGCCACAGGGACAGGGTACACTTTGAGCAGTACTTC	CARSHRDRVHFEQYF
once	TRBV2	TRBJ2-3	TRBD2	TGTGCCAGCAGTGCCCTAGCGGTGGGGACAGATACGCAGTATTTT	CASSALAVGTDTQYF
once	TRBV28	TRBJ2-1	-	TGTGCCAGCAGTTCCCATGGGGCTTACAATGAGCAGTTCTTC	CASSSHGAYNEQFF
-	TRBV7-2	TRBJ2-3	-	TGTGCCAGCAGCTTAGTCCGCGATACAGATACGCAGTATTTT	CASSLVRDTDTQYF
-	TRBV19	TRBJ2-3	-	TGTGCCAGTAGTCTCGCAGCAGATACGCAGTATTTT	CASSLAADTQYF
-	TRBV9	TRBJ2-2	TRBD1	TGTGCCAGCAACAGACAGGGTTCTTCCGGGGAGCTGTTTTTT	CASNRQGSSGELFF
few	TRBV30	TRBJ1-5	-	TGTGCCTGGAGTGGGGGGGGGAATCAGCCCCAGCATTTT	CAWSGGGNQPQHF
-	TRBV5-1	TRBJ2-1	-	TGCGCCAGCAGCATCACACAGAGCTCCTACAATGAGCAGTTCTTC	CASSITQSSYNEQFF
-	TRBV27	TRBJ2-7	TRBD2	TGTGCCAGCGGACCACTAGCGGGACAATACGAGCAGTACTTC	CASGPLAGQYEQYF
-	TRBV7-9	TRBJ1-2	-	TGTGCCAGCAGCCCCTCGCAGGGCTACACCTTC	CASSPSQGYTF
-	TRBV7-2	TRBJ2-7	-	TGTGCCAGCACAACTAGCTTTCTGGGGATCTACGAGCAGTACTTC	CASTTSFLGIYEQYF
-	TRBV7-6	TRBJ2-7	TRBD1	TGTGCCAGCAGCGAAACCGGGACAGGGGGCTACGAGCAGTACTTC	CASSETGTGGYEQYF
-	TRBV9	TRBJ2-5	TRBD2	TGTGCCAGCAGCGTAGGGGGACTAGCGGGGGGACAAGAGACCCAGTACTTC	CASSVGGLAGGQETQYF
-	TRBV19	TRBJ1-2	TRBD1	TGTGCCAGTAGTTTCCTCGGACAGGACTATGGCTACACCTTC	CASSFLGQDYGYTF
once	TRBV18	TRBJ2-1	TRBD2	TGTGCCAGCTCACCAGGGACTAGCGTACTCCATTGGGATGAGCAGTTCTTC	CASSPGTSVLHWDEQFF
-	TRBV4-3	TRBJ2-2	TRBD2	TGCGCCAGCAGCCTCGAGCCGGGAGGGCAAAGCGGGGAGCTGTTTTTT	CASSLEPGGQSGELFF
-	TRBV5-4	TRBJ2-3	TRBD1	TGTGCCAGCAGCCTGGGGGACAGGGGGTTCCCAGATACGCAGTATTTT	CASSLGDRGFPDTQYF
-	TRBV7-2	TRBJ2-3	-	TGTGCCAGCAGCTTGGGGGGTACAGATACGCAGTATTTT	CASSLGGTDTQYF
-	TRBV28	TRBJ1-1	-	TGTGCCAGCAGTTTAGTTGGCAGAATGAACACTGAAGCTTTCTTT	CASSLVGRMNTEAFF
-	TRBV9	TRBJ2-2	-	TGTGCCAGCAGCCCCTCGTTCGCCGGGGAGCTGTTTTTT	CASSPSFAGELFF
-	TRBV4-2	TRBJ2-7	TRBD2	TGTGCCAGCAGCCAAGGACTAGCGGAAACCTACGAGCAGTACTTC	CASSQGLAETYEQYF
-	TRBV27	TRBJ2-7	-	TGTGCCAGCACCGGGACAACTTCCTACGAGCAGTACTTC	CASTGTTSYEQYF
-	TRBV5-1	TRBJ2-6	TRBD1	TGCGCCAGCAGCTTGGTCGGACAGGGGTACTCTGGGGCCAACGTCCTGACTTTC	CASSLVGQGYSGANVLTF
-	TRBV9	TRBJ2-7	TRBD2	TGTGCCAGCAGCGTAGCGGCGTCTAGCGGGATGTACGAGCAGTACTTC	CASSVAASSGMYEQYF